This TCR beta chain was profiled in a study of T cell repertoires in cytomegalovirus infection. Study in general: Shared public TCR beta signatures pointed to both CMV infection and a matching HLA type.

The CDR3 covers 14 residues. V lost 6 bases and J lost 2; bases outside the gene matches: 7. Germline values: CDR1 MNHNY, CDR2 SVGAGI (reference sequence). General study results and limits: Clonotype analysis showed dominance of the ex vivo response by HLA-C-restricted CMV-specific TCR beta clonotypes. People with CMV and the relevant HLA were identified by cumulative public TCR beta family frequency.

As concerns this clonotype: Its specificity is not known.

TCRdb fed the reads into MiXCR, producing one record per CDR3 protein. Of more than 200,000 distinct CDR3 sequences in the sample, roughly 10% were seen once. The sample consisted of PBMCs. The sequence was collected from a human donor in good health (CMV status not recorded). Some clones in this sample may be carry-over from other donors' samples. This sequence joins TRBV6-6 and TRBJ2-7; TRBD1 matches at 7 bases. The CDR3 spells CASSTTGMTYEQYF. The CDR3 DNA reads as TGTGCCAGCAGCACGACAGGGATGACCTACGAGCAGTACTTC.